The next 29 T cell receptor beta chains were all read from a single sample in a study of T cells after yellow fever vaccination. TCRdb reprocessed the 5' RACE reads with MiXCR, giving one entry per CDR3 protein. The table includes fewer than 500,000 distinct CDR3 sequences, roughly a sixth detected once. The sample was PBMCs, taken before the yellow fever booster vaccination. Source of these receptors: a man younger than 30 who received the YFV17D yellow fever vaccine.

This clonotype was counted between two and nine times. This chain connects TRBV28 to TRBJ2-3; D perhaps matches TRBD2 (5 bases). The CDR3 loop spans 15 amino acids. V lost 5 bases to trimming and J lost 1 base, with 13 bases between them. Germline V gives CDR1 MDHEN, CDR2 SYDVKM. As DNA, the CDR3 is TGTGCCAGCAGTCGCCCAGCGGTCGGCACAGATACGCAGTATTTT. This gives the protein CASSRPAVGTDTQYF.

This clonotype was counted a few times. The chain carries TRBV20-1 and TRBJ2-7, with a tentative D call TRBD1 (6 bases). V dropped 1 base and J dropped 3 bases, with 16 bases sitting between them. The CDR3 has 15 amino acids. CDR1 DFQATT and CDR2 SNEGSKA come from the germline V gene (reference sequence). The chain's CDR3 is CSARGVDSPIYEQYF. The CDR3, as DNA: TGCAGTGCTAGAGGAGTGGACAGCCCCATCTACGAGCAGTACTTC.

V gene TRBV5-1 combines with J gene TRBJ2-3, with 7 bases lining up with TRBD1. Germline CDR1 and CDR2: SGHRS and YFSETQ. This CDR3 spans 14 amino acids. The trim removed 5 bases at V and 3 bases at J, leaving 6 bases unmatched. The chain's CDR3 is CASSFDRETDTQYF. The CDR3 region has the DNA TGCGCCAGCAGTTTCGACAGGGAAACAGATACGCAGTATTTT.

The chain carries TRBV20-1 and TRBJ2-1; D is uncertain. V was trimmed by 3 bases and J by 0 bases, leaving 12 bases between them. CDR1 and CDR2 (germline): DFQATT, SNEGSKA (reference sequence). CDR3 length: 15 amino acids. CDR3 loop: CSARLLTHSYNEQFF. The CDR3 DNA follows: TGCAGTGCTAGGCTCTTGACTCACTCCTACAATGAGCAGTTCTTC.

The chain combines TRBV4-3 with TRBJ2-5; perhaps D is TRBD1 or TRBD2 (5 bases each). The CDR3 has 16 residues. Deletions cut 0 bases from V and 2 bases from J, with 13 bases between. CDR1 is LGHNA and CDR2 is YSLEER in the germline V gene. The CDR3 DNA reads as TGCGCCAGCAGCCAAGAACACCCGGGGCCTCAAGAGACCCAGTACTTC. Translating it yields CASSQEHPGPQETQYF.

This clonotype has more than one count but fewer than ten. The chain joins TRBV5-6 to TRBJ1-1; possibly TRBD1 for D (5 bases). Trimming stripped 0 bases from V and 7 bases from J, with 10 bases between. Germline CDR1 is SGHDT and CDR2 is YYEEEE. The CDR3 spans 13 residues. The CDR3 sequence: CASSLASGNEAFF. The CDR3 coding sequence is TGTGCCAGCAGCTTGGCATCAGGGAATGAAGCTTTCTTT.

This CDR3 reads CASSRMGTGEHYGYTF. The CDR3 coding sequence is TGCGCCAGCAGCCGGATGGGGACAGGCGAACACTATGGCTACACCTTC. The V and J genes are TRBV5-1 and TRBJ1-2; TRBD1 aligns across 8 bases. The ends lost 4 bases at V and 3 bases at J; junction bases unmatched: 11. Germline CDR1 SGHRS, CDR2 YFSETQ. CDR3 size: 16 residues.

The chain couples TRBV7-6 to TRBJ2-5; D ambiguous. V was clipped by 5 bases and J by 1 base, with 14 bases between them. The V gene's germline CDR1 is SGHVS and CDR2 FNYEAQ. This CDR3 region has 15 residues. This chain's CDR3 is CASSLISLPQETQYF. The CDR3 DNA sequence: TGTGCCAGCAGCCTTATTTCCCTACCCCAAGAGACCCAGTACTTC.

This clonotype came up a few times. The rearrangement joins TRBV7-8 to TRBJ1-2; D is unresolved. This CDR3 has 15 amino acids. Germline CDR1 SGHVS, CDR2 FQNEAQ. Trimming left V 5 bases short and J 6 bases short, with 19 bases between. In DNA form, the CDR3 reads TGTGCCAGCAGCGCTACTCCGGGCCCCCGGCATGGCTACACCTTC. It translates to CASSATPGPRHGYTF. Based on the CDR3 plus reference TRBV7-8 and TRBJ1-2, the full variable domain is GAGVSQSPRYKVAKRGQDVALRCDPISGHVSLFWYQQALGQGPEFLTYFQNEAQLDKSGLPSDRFFAERPEGSVSTLKIQRTQQEDSAVYLCASSATPGPRHGYTFGSGTRLTVV.

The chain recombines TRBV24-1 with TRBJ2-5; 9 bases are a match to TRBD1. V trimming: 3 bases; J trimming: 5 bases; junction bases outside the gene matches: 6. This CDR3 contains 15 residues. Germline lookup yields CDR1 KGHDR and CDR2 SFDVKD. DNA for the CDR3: TGTGCCACCAGTGATCCCACGACAGGGGGGGAGACCCAGTACTTC. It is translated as CATSDPTTGGETQYF.

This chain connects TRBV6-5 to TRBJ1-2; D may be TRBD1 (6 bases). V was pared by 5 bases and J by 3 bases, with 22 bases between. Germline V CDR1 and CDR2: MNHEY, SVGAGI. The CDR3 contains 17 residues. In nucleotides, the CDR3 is TGTGCCAGCAGTAGAACTACGGGGGGGCACTCACACTATGGCTACACCTTC. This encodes CASSRTTGGHSHYGYTF.

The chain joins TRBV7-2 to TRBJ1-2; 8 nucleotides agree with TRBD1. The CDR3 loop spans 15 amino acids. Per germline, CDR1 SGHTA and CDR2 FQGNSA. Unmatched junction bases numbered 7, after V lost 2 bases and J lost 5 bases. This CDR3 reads CASSLSGGSWYGYTF. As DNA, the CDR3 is TGTGCCAGCAGCTTATCAGGGGGCTCTTGGTATGGCTACACCTTC.

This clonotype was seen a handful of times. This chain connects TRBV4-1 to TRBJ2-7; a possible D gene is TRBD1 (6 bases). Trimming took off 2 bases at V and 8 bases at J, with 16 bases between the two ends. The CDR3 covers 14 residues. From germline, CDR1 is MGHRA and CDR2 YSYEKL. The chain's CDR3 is CASSQSAGAYKQYV. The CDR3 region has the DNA TGCGCCAGCAGCCAATCAGCAGGGGCATATAAGCAGTACGTC.

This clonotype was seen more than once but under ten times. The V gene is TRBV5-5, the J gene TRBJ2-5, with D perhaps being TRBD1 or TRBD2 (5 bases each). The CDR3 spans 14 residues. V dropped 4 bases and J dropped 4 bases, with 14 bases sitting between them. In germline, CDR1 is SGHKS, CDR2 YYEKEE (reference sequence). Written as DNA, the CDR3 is TGTGCCAGCAGCCAAGGGACGACTGCAGAGACCCAGTACTTC. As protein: CASSQGTTAETQYF.

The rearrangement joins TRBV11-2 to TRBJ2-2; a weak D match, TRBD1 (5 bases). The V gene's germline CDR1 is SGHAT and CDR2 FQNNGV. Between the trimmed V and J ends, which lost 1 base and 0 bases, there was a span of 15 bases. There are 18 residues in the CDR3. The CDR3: CASSLVLGRGANTGELFF. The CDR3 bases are TGTGCCAGCAGCTTAGTTCTGGGTAGGGGCGCGAACACCGGGGAGCTGTTTTTT.

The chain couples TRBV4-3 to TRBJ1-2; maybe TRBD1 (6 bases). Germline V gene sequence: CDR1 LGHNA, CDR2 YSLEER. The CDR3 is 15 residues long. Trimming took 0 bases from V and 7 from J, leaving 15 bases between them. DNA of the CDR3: TGCGCCAGCAGCCAAGACTGGGGGGGCTCGGGTGGCTACACCTTC. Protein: CASSQDWGGSGGYTF.

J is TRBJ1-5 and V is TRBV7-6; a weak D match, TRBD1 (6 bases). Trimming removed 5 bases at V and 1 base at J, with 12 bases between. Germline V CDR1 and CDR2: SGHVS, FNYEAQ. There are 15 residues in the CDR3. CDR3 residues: CASSQQGRSNQPQHF. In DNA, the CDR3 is TGTGCCAGCAGCCAACAGGGTCGCAGCAATCAGCCCCAGCATTTT.

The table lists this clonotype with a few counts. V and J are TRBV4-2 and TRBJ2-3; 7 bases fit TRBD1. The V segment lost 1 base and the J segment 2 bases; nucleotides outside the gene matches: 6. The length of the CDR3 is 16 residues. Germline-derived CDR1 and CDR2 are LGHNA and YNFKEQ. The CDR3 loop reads CASSQVRDRNTDTQYF. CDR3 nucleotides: TGTGCCAGCAGCCAAGTTAGGGACAGAAACACAGATACGCAGTATTTT.

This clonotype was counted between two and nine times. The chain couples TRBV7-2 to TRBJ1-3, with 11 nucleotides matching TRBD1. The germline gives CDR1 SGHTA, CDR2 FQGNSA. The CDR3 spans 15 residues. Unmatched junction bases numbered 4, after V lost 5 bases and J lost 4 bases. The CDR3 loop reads CASSGQGAPGNTIYF. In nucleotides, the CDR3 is TGTGCCAGCAGCGGACAGGGGGCGCCAGGAAACACCATATATTTT. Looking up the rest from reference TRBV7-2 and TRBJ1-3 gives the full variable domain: GAGVSQSPSNKVTEKGKDVELRCDPISGHTALYWYRQSLGQGLEFLIYFQGNSAPDKSGLPSDRFSAERTGGSVSTLTIQRTQQEDSAVYLCASSGQGAPGNTIYFGEGSWLTVV.

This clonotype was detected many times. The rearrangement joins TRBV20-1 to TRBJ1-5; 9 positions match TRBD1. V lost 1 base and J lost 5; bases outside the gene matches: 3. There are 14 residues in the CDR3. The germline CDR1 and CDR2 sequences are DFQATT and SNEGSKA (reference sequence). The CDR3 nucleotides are TGCAGTGCTAGAGGTTGGACAGGGGATCAGCCCCAGCATTTT. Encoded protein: CSARGWTGDQPQHF.

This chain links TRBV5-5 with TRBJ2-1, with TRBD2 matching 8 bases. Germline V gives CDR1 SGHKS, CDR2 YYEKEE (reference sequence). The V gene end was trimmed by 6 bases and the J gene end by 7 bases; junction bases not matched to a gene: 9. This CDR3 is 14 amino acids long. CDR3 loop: CASTLVAGRNEQFF. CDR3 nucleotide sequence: TGTGCCAGCACCCTGGTAGCGGGGAGGAATGAGCAGTTCTTC.

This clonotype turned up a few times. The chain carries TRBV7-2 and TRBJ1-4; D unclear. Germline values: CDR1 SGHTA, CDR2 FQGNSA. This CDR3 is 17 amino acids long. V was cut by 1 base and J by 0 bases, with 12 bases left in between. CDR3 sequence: CASSLDSSIATNEKLFF. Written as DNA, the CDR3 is TGTGCCAGCAGCTTAGATTCCTCTATAGCAACTAATGAAAAACTGTTTTTT.

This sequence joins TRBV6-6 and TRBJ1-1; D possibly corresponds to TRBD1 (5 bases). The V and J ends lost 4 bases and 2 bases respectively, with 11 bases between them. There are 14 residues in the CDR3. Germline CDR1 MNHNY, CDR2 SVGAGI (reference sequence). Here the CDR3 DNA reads TGTGCCAGCAGTTGGCTCCAGGGAAACACTGAAGCTTTCTTT. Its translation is CASSWLQGNTEAFF.

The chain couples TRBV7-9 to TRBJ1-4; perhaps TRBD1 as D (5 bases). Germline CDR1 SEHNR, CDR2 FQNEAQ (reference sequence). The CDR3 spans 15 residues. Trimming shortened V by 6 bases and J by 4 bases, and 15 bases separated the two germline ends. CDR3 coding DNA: TGTGCCAGCAGGCTCCGGGCGGGGGTTAATGAAAAACTGTTTTTT. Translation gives CASRLRAGVNEKLFF.

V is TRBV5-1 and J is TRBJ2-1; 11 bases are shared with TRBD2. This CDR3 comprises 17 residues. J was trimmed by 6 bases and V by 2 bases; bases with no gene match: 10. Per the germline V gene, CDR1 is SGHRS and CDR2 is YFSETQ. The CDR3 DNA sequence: TGCGCCAGCAGCTTAAGACTAGCGGGGCGGGTACGCAATGAGCAGTTCTTC. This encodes CASSLRLAGRVRNEQFF.

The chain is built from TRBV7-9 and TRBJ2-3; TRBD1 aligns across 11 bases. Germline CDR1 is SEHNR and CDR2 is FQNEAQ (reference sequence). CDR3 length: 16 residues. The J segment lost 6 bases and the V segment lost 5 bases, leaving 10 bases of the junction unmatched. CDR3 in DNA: TGTGCCAGCAGCCGTTGGACAGGGGGCCGTTCGGATACGCAGTATTTT. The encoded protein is CASSRWTGGRSDTQYF.

CDR3 residues: CASSPGTSGTEQFF. The CDR3 DNA reads TGTGCCAGCAGTCCTGGGACTAGCGGGACTGAGCAGTTCTTC. The rearrangement joins TRBV12-3 or TRBV12-4 to TRBJ2-1; 13 nucleotides agree with TRBD2. This CDR3 comprises 14 residues. Unmatched junction bases numbered 4, after V lost 5 bases and J lost 9 bases.

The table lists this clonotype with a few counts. CDR3 nucleotide sequence: TGTGCCAGCAGCTGGAGCGGGGGGCTATACAATGAGCAGTTCTTC. Protein sequence: CASSWSGGLYNEQFF. The V gene is TRBV7-2, the J gene TRBJ2-1, with 9 bases fitting TRBD2. V shed 4 bases and J 4 bases; nucleotides not matched to a gene: 5. CDR1 SGHTA and CDR2 FQGNSA come from the germline V gene. The CDR3 is 15 residues long.

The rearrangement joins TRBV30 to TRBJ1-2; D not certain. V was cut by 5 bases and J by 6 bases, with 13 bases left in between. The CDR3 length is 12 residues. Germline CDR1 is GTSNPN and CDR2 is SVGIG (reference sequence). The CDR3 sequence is CAWGLDGDGYTF. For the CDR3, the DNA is TGTGCCTGGGGACTTGATGGGGATGGCTACACCTTC.